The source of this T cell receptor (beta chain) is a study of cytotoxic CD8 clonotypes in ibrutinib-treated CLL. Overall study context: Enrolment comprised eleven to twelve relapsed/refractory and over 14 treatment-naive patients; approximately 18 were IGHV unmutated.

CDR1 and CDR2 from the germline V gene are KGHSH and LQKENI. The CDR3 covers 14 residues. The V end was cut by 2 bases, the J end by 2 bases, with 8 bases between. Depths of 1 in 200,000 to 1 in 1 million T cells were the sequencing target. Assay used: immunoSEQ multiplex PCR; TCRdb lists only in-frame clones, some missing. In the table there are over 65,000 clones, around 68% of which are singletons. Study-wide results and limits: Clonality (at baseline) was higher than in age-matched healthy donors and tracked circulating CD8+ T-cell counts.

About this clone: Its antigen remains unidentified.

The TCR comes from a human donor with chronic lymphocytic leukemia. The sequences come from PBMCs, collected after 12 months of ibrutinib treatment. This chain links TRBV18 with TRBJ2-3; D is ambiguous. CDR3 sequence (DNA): TGTGCCAGCTCACCAATCAGAAACACAGATACGCAGTATTTT. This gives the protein CASSPIRNTDTQYF.